This T cell receptor beta chain was identified in a study of CD8 T cells in Susac syndrome. RNA was extracted with the RNeasy kit, and a quantity of roughly 0.5 to 1 ug was reverse transcribed using random hexamers. One entry per CDR3 protein results from TCRdb running MiXCR on the immunoSEQ multiplex PCR reads. The table has 150,000 to 200,000 distinct CDR3 sequences, roughly nine tenths seen once. CDR1 LGHDT and CDR2 YNNKEL come from the germline V gene (reference sequence). V dropped 0 bases and J dropped 4 bases, with 7 bases sitting between them. This CDR3 has 13 amino acids. Sequencing was done on a sample of CD4+ T cells from PBMCs. The gene calls are TRBV3-1 and TRBJ2-7; no clear D. The TCR sequence derives from a human donor with Susac syndrome. The CDR3 DNA reads TGTGCCAGCAGCCAAGATGGAGTGTACGAGCAGTACTTC. Its translation is CASSQDGVYEQYF.